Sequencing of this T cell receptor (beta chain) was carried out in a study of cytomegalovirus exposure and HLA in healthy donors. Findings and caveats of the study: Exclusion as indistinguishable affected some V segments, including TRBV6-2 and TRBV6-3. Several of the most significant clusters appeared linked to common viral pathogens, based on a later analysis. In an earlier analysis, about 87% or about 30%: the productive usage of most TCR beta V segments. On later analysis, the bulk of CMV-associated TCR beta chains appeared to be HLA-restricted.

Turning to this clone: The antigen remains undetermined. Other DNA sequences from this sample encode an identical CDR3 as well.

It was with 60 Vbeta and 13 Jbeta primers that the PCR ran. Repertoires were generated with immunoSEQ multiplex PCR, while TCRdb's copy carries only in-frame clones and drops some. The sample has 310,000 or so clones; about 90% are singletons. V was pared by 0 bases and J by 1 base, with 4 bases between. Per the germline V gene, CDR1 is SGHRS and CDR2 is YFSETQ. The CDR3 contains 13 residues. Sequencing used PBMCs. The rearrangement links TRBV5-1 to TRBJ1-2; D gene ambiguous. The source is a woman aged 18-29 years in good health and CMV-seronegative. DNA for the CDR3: TGCGCCAGCAGCTTGGACAGTAACTATGGCTACACCTTC. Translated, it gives CASSLDSNYGYTF.